The 5 T cell receptor beta chains reported below all come from one sample, sequenced in a study of blood T cell repertoires in COVID-19 (TCRdb year 2020). Library preparation employed the immunoSEQ multiplex PCR assay. Entries here come from immuneACCESS through TCRdb and include only in-frame sequences with V and J called. Some clones fail to appear in such tables; in the studies checked, an unresolved V gene covers under half of the shortfall, and the cause of the remainder is unknown. The sample table holds 250,000 to 350,000 clones, of which over 75% were seen once. The biggest ten clones account for 0.87% of the sample. The sequencing input was peripheral blood. These receptors were taken from a human donor with COVID-19, enrolled during active disease. The donor label of this sample is uncertain.

V usage is TRBV6-5 and J usage is TRBJ1-2, with D tentatively TRBD1 (6 bases). Germline V lookup: CDR1 MNHEY, CDR2 SVGAGI. The V gene lost 7 bases and the J gene lost 6 bases, with 15 bases spanning the gap. This CDR3 is built from 13 residues. CDR3 DNA sequence: TGTGCCAGCACCCACGGGGGGCCTGATGGCTACACCTTC. Its translation is CASTHGGPDGYTF.

The rearrangement uses TRBV30 and TRBJ1-5, with 7 positions matching TRBD1. Germline trimming cut 3 bases from V and 0 bases from J; bases unmatched to any gene: 8. CDR1 is GTSNPN, CDR2 SVGIG, per germline (reference sequence). CDR3 length equals 16 residues. CDR3 loop: CAWRSGQTYSNQPQHF. CDR3 DNA: TGTGCCTGGAGGTCGGGACAGACATATAGCAATCAGCCCCAGCATTTT.

The chain links TRBV28 to TRBJ1-2, with 9 nucleotides matching TRBD1. The V gene end was trimmed by 6 bases and the J gene end by 8 bases; junction bases not matched to a gene: 7. Germline CDR1 is MDHEN and CDR2 is SYDVKM. The CDR3 consists of 13 residues. CDR3 bases: TGTGCCAGCAGAACACAGGGGGCGAGCGGCTACACCTTC. It specifies CASRTQGASGYTF.

This clone was detected a few times. Other nucleotide sequences from this sample produce the same CDR3. V is TRBV5-8 and J is TRBJ1-6; 7 nucleotides line up with TRBD1. This CDR3 has 15 residues. Germline CDR1 SGHTS, CDR2 YDEGEE. V dropped 0 bases and J dropped 6; count of bases not matched to a gene: 3. The CDR3 DNA sequence: TGTGCCAGCAGCTTGGGTCAGGGGGGTAATTCACCCCTCCACTTT. Protein: CASSLGQGGNSPLHF.

The rearrangement joins TRBV28 to TRBJ2-3; 13 bases agree with TRBD2. Germline V gives CDR1 MDHEN, CDR2 SYDVKM. The CDR3 covers 19 residues. The J segment lost 0 bases and the V segment lost 10 bases, leaving 16 bases of the junction unmatched. CDR3 nucleotides: TGTGCCACCCAGGGGACTAGCGGGGTTCGAAGAAGTAGCACAGATACGCAGTATTTT. The encoded protein is CATQGTSGVRRSSTDTQYF.